A few counts support the clone carrying this T cell receptor (beta chain). Its target is not known. With V trimmed by 0 bases and J by 2 bases, 3 bases remained unmatched. Germline CDR1 MGHRA, CDR2 YSYEKL. This CDR3 contains 16 residues. This record comes from a study of T-cell memory formation after mild COVID-19. General study findings and limits: Mainly in CM and EM were contracting CD4+ clones; CD8+ were in EMRA. Researchers found some responding clones in pre-infection memory, a sign that cross-reactive memory joined.

Using constant-segment primers, 5'RACE produced TCR alpha and TCR beta cDNA libraries carrying sample barcodes and UMIs. TCRdb analysed the 5' RACE reads with MiXCR anew, one entry per CDR3 protein. The sample has roughly 120,000 distinct CDR3 sequences, approximately 22% seen once. The V and J genes are TRBV4-1 and TRBJ2-5, with 10 bases aligning to TRBD2. The sample taken for sequencing was PBMCs or a T cell subset sorted from them (not recorded which). This receptor was identified in a man aged 18 to 29 who had mild COVID-19 (a few samples of this study predate the infection). Cell type and time point are not known. In DNA, the CDR3 is TGCGCCAGCAGCCAAGATCTTAGCGGGGGGCAAGAGACCCAGTACTTC. Encoded protein: CASSQDLSGGQETQYF.